This T cell receptor beta chain was observed in a study of blood T cell repertoires in COVID-19. Whole-study context: Samples representing acute and convalescent COVID-19 were sourced from the United States, Italy and Spain. PBMCs, B-cell-depleted T cells, or T cells provided the cDNA or gDNA that made up the material.

Study processing details: The assay estimated nucleated cells by amplifying reference gene primers. Method: immunoSEQ multiplex PCR; TCRdb's copy keeps in-frame clones and lacks some. That table furnishes V, J and clone size, whereas the DNA furnished D and trimming. The table shows about 82,000 clones, with approximately 80% occurring only once. CDR3 length: 14 amino acids. Looked up from germline, CDR1 is MDHEN and CDR2 is SYDVKM. V was pared by 5 bases and J by 5 bases, with 5 bases of the junction left unmatched. The chain links TRBV28 to TRBJ1-1; 10 positions match TRBD1. Sequencing used peripheral blood. This TCR derives from an elderly man with active or convalescent COVID-19. In DNA, the CDR3 is TGTGCCAGCAGTCAAGGGACAGGGGAAACTGAAGCTTTCTTT. Translation: CASSQGTGETEAFF.